The T cell receptor (beta chain) described here comes from a study of T cells in Graves' hyperthyroidism and ophthalmopathy. Study background: Sampling of peripheral blood happened at initial diagnosis, prior to any treatment.

Diagnoses were established using clinical symptoms, serum thyroxine and TRAb, thyroid ultrasound and orbital computed tomography. Study results and limitations: Most clonotypes expanded in the thyroid (above 0.001) were also present in blood. In simple terms, a model built on 13 V-J features told ophthalmopathy apart from stable hyperthyroidism.

This clonotype was seen ten or more times. The antigen remains undetermined. Authors of the study amplified TCR beta CDR3 regions from RNA transcripts. A set of HTBI primers served as the primers for a first-round RT-PCR of the TCR CDR3. Using its own MiXCR run on the multiplex PCR reads, TCRdb lists one record per CDR3 protein. The sample contains around 440,000 distinct CDR3 sequences, around a sixth of which appear only once. Sequencing used blood. This receptor was identified in a woman aged 18-29 years with Graves' hyperthyroidism.

CDR3 region: CASSRGQPQDTQYF. Written as DNA, the CDR3 is TGTGCCAGCAGCCGAGGACAGCCCCAGGATACGCAGTATTTT. This chain joins TRBV28 and TRBJ2-3; a weak D match, TRBD1 (6 bases). Germline CDR1 MDHEN, CDR2 SYDVKM. Deletions cut 6 bases from V and 6 bases from J, with 16 bases between. This CDR3 contains 14 residues.